The 24 T cell receptor beta chains given below trace back to one sample, sequenced in a study of T-cell reconstitution after alpha-beta-depleted transplantation in children (dated by TCRdb to about 2016). The library was obtained by PCR. For sequencing, an Illumina HiSeq 2500 was employed. TCR library preparation used molecular barcoding, with unique molecular identifiers applied to normalize quantification of the TCRbeta repertoire. TCRdb handled the public reads itself, with Q25 trimming in fastp and clone calling in MiXCR, and kept productive beta chains. A single entry per CDR3 protein holds the most common genes and DNA from its merged rows. This sample is represented by a few hundred thousand distinct CDR3 sequences; over 9.5% of them were singletons. Approximately 7.6% of the sample rests with the top ten. Per the publication, the treatment or condition label means: allogeneic hematopoietic cell transplantation with graft depleted of TCRalphabeta T cells and CD19 B cells.

The source was PBMCs, collected before TCRalphabeta/CD19-depleted stem cell transplant. All receptors derive from a boy younger than two with acute myeloid leukemia, due to receive a stem cell transplant.

This clonotype was seen a few times. The chain links TRBV20-1 to TRBJ2-5, with TRBD1 as a possible D gene (9 bases). The germline V gene has CDR1 DFQATT and CDR2 SNEGSKA (reference sequence). The CDR3 is made up of 14 amino acids. V gave up 5 bases and J gave up 5 bases, with 18 bases separating them. CDR3: CSAFTGGGGETQYF. The DNA of the CDR3 is TGCAGTGCTTTTACAGGGGGCGGGGGGGAGACCCAGTACTTC.

This clonotype was observed many times. The rearrangement links TRBV28 to TRBJ2-5; possibly TRBD1 for D (6 bases). V gave up 2 bases and J gave up 4 bases, with 17 bases separating them. Germline V CDR1 and CDR2: MDHEN, SYDVKM. The CDR3 runs to 16 residues. The DNA of the CDR3 is TGTGCCAGCAGTTTACCAGGGGAACGAGGTCGAGAGACCCAGTACTTC. This codes for CASSLPGERGRETQYF.

The sample holds many counts of this clonotype. This sequence joins TRBV6-6 and TRBJ1-1; possible D gene TRBD1, 5 bases. V shed 4 bases and J shed 4 bases, with 10 bases lying between them. Germline values: CDR1 MNHNY, CDR2 SVGAGI (reference sequence). CDR3 length: 13 residues. CDR3 region: CASSFQGTTEAFF. CDR3 nucleotide sequence: TGTGCCAGCAGTTTTCAGGGCACCACTGAAGCTTTCTTT.

This clonotype occurred many times. The rearrangement joins TRBV28 to TRBJ2-5, with unresolved D. V shed 5 bases and J shed 0 bases, with 4 bases lying between them. Germline V gives CDR1 MDHEN, CDR2 SYDVKM. The CDR3 runs 12 residues. The CDR3 coding sequence is TGTGCCAGCAGTCCGTACCAAGAGACCCAGTACTTC. This gives the protein CASSPYQETQYF.

This clonotype was recorded at least ten times. The V and J genes are TRBV11-2 and TRBJ1-2; a possible D gene is TRBD1 (5 bases). Trimming shortened V by 5 bases and J by 3 bases, and 10 bases separated the two germline ends. The CDR3 is 13 residues long. The germline gives CDR1 SGHAT, CDR2 FQNNGV. As DNA, the CDR3 is TGTGCCAGCAGCCCTCAGGGTGACTATGGCTACACCTTC. Protein product: CASSPQGDYGYTF.

This clonotype came up many times. The rearrangement joins TRBV11-2 to TRBJ1-4; perhaps TRBD1 as D (5 bases). This CDR3 is 15 amino acids long. Germline V gene lookup returns CDR1 SGHAT and CDR2 FQNNGV. The ends were cut back, 1 base at V and 5 bases at J, with 11 bases in the middle. The CDR3 DNA follows: TGTGCCAGCAGCTTAGGAGGGACGGGCAATGAAAAACTGTTTTTT. This codes for CASSLGGTGNEKLFF.

This clonotype has a count of ten or more. The chain joins TRBV5-1 to TRBJ2-4; possible D gene TRBD1, 6 bases. Trimming cost V 4 bases and J 0 bases, with 23 bases left between them. The CDR3 contains 19 residues. Per germline, CDR1 SGHRS and CDR2 YFSETQ. The CDR3 sequence: CASSQYPQTGILAKNIQYF. CDR3 in DNA: TGCGCCAGCAGCCAATACCCACAGACAGGTATTCTAGCCAAAAACATTCAGTACTTC.

This clonotype came up many times. The chain carries TRBV5-6 and TRBJ2-1, with D perhaps TRBD2 (5 bases). Deletions cut 4 bases from V and 6 bases from J, with 11 bases between. The length of the CDR3 is 13 residues. Germline V gene sequence: CDR1 SGHDT, CDR2 YYEEEE. The CDR3 reads CASSRTSPNEQFF. For the CDR3, the DNA is TGTGCCAGCAGCCGGACTTCCCCCAATGAGCAGTTCTTC.

The chain employs TRBV2 and TRBJ1-1, with D possibly being TRBD1 (6 bases). This CDR3 comprises 14 residues. Trimming cost V 4 bases and J 2 bases, with 11 bases left between them. The germline V gene has CDR1 SNHLY and CDR2 FYNNEI. CDR3 region: CASSAGGPNTEAFF. The DNA of the CDR3 is TGTGCCAGCAGTGCGGGGGGGCCTAACACTGAAGCTTTCTTT.

In its sample, this clonotype was seen many times. The chain couples TRBV15 to TRBJ2-7; D may be TRBD1 (5 bases). CDR3 length: 14 amino acids. Germline assignment: CDR1 LNHNV and CDR2 YYDKDF (reference sequence). Trimming pared 2 bases from V and 2 bases from J, leaving 10 bases between. The CDR3 nucleotides read TGTGCCACCAGCAGATTTGCAGGGCCCTACGAGCAGTACTTC. Its protein product is CATSRFAGPYEQYF.

The sample holds many counts of this clonotype. V usage is TRBV7-9 and J usage is TRBJ1-4; unclear D gene. Trimming removed 2 bases from V and 7 bases from J, with 14 bases in between. In germline, CDR1 is SEHNR, CDR2 FQNEAQ (reference sequence). The CDR3 has 15 amino acids. The CDR3 nucleotides are TGTGCCAGCAGCTTACTCCCAGGTGGCGGTGAAAAACTGTTTTTT. As protein: CASSLLPGGGEKLFF. The full variable domain, completed using reference TRBV7-9 and TRBJ1-4, is DTGVSQNPRHKITKRGQNVTFRCDPISEHNRLYWYRQTLGQGPEFLTYFQNEAQLEKSRLLSDRFSAERPKGSFSTLEIQRTEQGDSAMYLCASSLLPGGGEKLFFGSGTQLSVL.

This clonotype was counted ten times or more. This chain uses TRBV24-1 with TRBJ2-3, with 9 bases that match TRBD2. Looked up from germline, CDR1 is KGHDR and CDR2 is SFDVKD. V lost 0 bases to trimming and J lost 3 bases; unmatched junction nucleotides: 3. This CDR3 has 16 amino acids. As DNA, the CDR3 is TGTGCCACCAGTGATTTGAGTCTAGCGGGAACAGATACGCAGTATTTT. It codes for CATSDLSLAGTDTQYF.

This clonotype was seen ten or more times. The chain joins TRBV5-1 to TRBJ2-5, with D possibly being TRBD1 (5 bases). This CDR3 has 16 amino acids. Trimming cost V 3 bases and J 5 bases, with 20 bases left between them. CDR1 is SGHRS and CDR2 is YFSETQ in the germline V gene. CDR3 DNA: TGCGCCAGCAGCTCTGTCCAGGGCCTCGCCCAGGAGACCCAGTACTTC. Its protein product is CASSSVQGLAQETQYF.

At least ten counts were recorded for this clonotype. The chain has TRBV19 and TRBJ2-1, with D tentatively TRBD1 (6 bases). The V end was cut by 5 bases, the J end by 1 base, with 12 bases between. CDR1 and CDR2 from the germline V gene are LNHDA and SQIVND (reference sequence). The CDR3 is made up of 15 amino acids. CDR3 protein: CASSVTGSSYNEQFF. In DNA form, the CDR3 reads TGTGCCAGTAGTGTGACAGGTAGTTCCTACAATGAGCAGTTCTTC.

This clonotype appeared a few times. This chain joins TRBV6-5 and TRBJ2-7; D is unresolved. The germline gives CDR1 MNHEY, CDR2 SVGAGI. The CDR3 is 15 residues long. Between the trimmed V and J ends, which lost 0 bases and 5 bases, there was a span of 14 bases. This chain's CDR3 is CASSYSRRPSDEQYF. The DNA of the CDR3 is TGTGCCAGCAGTTACTCGAGACGGCCATCGGACGAGCAGTACTTC.

Only a few counts were recorded for this clonotype. The V and J genes are TRBV5-1 and TRBJ2-3, with D uncertain. This CDR3 has 11 residues. Trimming stripped 4 bases from V and 14 bases from J, with 14 bases between. In germline, CDR1 is SGHRS, CDR2 YFSETQ. The CDR3 coding sequence is TGCGCCAGCAGCCCCCCAGCAGTGCCGTATTTT. This encodes CASSPPAVPYF.

This clonotype was picked up many times. The V and J genes are TRBV4-3 and TRBJ2-3, with 8 bases fitting TRBD1. CDR3 length: 15 amino acids. The germline V gene has CDR1 LGHNA and CDR2 YSLEER. After removal of 1 base from V and 5 bases from J, the junction contained 5 bases not matched to a gene. The CDR3: CASSQGRGLGDTQYF. The CDR3 DNA sequence: TGCGCCAGCAGCCAAGGCAGGGGGCTAGGAGATACGCAGTATTTT.

This clonotype was observed at least ten times. V and J are TRBV28 and TRBJ1-2; D is unclear. Germline V CDR1 and CDR2: MDHEN, SYDVKM. Trimming removed 3 bases at V and 4 bases at J, with 6 bases between. The CDR3 runs to 12 residues. CDR3: CASSFPSYGYTF. The DNA of the CDR3 is TGTGCCAGCAGTTTTCCGTCCTATGGCTACACCTTC.

About this clonotype itself: Since a much larger clone is just one base distant, this may be a read error. The CDR3 bases are TGTGCCAGCAGTCCCCTGGAGCGAGCGCCAGATACGCAGTATTTT. It yields the protein CASSPLERAPDTQYF. This chain links TRBV7-2 with TRBJ2-3, with unresolved D. The CDR3 loop spans 15 amino acids. Germline V lookup: CDR1 SGHTA, CDR2 FQGNSA. The germline V and J ends were trimmed by 6 bases and 4 bases, with 17 bases remaining between them.

This clonotype was counted ten times or more. The rearrangement joins TRBV7-2 to TRBJ2-1; possibly TRBD2 for D (5 bases). The CDR3 runs to 16 residues. Germline V gene data show CDR1 as SGHTA and CDR2 as FQGNSA. V dropped 4 bases and J dropped 7 bases, with 20 bases sitting between them. CDR3 protein: CASSSRSLAVQNEQFF. The CDR3 DNA follows: TGTGCCAGCAGCTCCCGGTCTCTAGCAGTACAGAATGAGCAGTTCTTC. Looking up the rest from reference TRBV7-2 and TRBJ2-1 gives the full variable domain: GAGVSQSPSNKVTEKGKDVELRCDPISGHTALYWYRQSLGQGLEFLIYFQGNSAPDKSGLPSDRFSAERTGGSVSTLTIQRTQQEDSAVYLCASSSRSLAVQNEQFFGPGTRLTVL.

This clonotype was seen repeatedly, ten times or more. The chain joins TRBV5-1 to TRBJ2-5; TRBD2 agrees at 9 bases. V dropped 4 bases and J dropped 3; count of bases not matched to a gene: 4. The CDR3 length is 14 residues. The germline V gene has CDR1 SGHRS and CDR2 YFSETQ. As DNA, the CDR3 is TGCGCCAGCAGCCGAGCGGGGGGCAAAGAGACCCAGTACTTC. It is translated as CASSRAGGKETQYF.

Turning to this clonotype: This may stem from a read error, because a much larger clone lies one nucleotide away. The V call is TRBV20-1, the J call TRBJ2-5; D might be TRBD2 (5 bases). Per germline, CDR1 DFQATT and CDR2 SNEGSKA (reference sequence). The CDR3 totals 12 residues. Trimming cost V 5 bases and J 6 bases, with 13 bases left between them. In DNA, the CDR3 is TGCAGTGCTGGGGTTTGGAGGCAGACCCAGTACTTC. Residues: CSAGVWRQTQYF.

This clonotype was recorded at least ten times. V usage is TRBV12-3 or TRBV12-4 and J usage is TRBJ1-5; D is perhaps TRBD1 (6 bases). This CDR3 is built from 17 residues. The germline V and J ends were trimmed by 6 bases and 3 bases, with 21 bases remaining between them. The CDR3 region has the DNA TGTGCCAGCAGCCCGGACAGTGAGGTTTATAACAATCAGCCCCAGCATTTT. Translating gives CASSPDSEVYNNQPQHF.

This clonotype showed up many times. This sequence joins TRBV7-3 and TRBJ1-6, with 10 positions matching TRBD1. Germline assignment: CDR1 SGHTA and CDR2 FQGTGA. V dropped 5 bases and J dropped 5; count of bases not matched to a gene: 3. This CDR3 has 15 residues. CDR3 sequence (DNA): TGTGCCAGCAGCCCCGGGACAGGGGATAATTCACCCCTCCACTTT. It specifies CASSPGTGDNSPLHF.